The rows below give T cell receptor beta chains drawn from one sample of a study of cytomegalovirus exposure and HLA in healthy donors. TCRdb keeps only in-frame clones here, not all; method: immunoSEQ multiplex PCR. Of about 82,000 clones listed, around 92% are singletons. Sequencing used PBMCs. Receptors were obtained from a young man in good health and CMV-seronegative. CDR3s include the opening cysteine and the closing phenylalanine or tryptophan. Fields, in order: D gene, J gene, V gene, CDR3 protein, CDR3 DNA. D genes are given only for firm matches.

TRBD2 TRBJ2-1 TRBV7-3 CASSPQGGSIYNEQFF TGTGCCAGCAGCCCTCAGGGCGGGAGTATCTACAATGAGCAGTTCTTC
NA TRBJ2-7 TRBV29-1 CSVEDRQDKTYEQYF TGCAGCGTTGAAGATCGGCAGGACAAGACTTACGAGCAGTACTTC
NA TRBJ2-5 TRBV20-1 CSAARETQYF TGCAGTGCGGCTAGGGAGACCCAGTACTTC
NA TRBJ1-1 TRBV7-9 CASSRMGAYEAFF TGTGCCAGCAGCCGTATGGGCGCTTATGAAGCTTTCTTT
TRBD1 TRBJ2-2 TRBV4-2 CASSQDAMDRGRSVELFF TGTGCCAGCAGCCAAGATGCTATGGACAGGGGGCGCAGTGTAGAGCTGTTTTTT
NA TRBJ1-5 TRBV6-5 CASSYGGGQPQHF TGTGCCAGCAGTTACGGCGGAGGGCAGCCCCAGCATTTT
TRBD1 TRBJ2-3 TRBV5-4 CASSTRTGGETDTQYF TGTGCCAGCAGCACCCGGACAGGGGGCGAAACAGATACGCAGTATTTT
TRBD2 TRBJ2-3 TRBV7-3 CASSSHGGLVSDTQYF TGTGCCAGCAGCTCTCACGGCGGACTAGTCTCAGATACGCAGTATTTT
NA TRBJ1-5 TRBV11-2 CASSLDLLTSNQPQHF TGTGCCAGCAGCTTAGATCTTCTGACATCCAATCAGCCCCAGCATTTT
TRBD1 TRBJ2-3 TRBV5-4 CASSRPGQRTDTQYF TGTGCCAGCAGCCGTCCGGGACAGCGCACAGATACGCAGTATTTT
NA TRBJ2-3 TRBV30 CAWTGFTDTQYF TGTGCCTGGACAGGGTTCACAGATACGCAGTATTTT
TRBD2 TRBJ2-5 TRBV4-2 CASSLPGLEQETQYF TGTGCCAGCAGCCTACCGGGACTAGAACAAGAGACCCAGTACTTC
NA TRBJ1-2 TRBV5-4 CASSWRGQGTGYTF TGTGCCAGCAGCTGGCGGGGGCAGGGAACCGGCTACACCTTC
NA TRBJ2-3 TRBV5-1 CASSRLRPDTQYF TGCGCCAGCAGCCGCCTCAGGCCAGATACGCAGTATTTT
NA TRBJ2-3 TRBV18 CASSPRDGSWTDTQYF TGTGCCAGCTCACCCCGGGACGGGAGTTGGACAGATACGCAGTATTTT